This TCR beta chain comes out of a study of identical twins (dated by TCRdb to 2016 to 2017). Study-wide context: The study deep-sequenced TCR alpha and beta repertoires from monozygotic twins, unrelated adults of various ages and cord blood to test whether fetal clonotypes persist. To rule out contamination, the twin experiments were replicated at different times with different library preparation protocols.

All donors were healthy Caucasians. Three pairs of female monozygotic twins, all aged roughly 18 to 29 years, were included in the twin cohort. The RNA used for TCR libraries was isolated from peripheral blood mononuclear cells. Relative to germline, V is missing 6 bases and J is missing 1 base, with 8 bases of the junction outside any gene match. The CDR3 goes from the cysteine to the phenylalanine over 15 residues. Only CDR3 DNA remains: 45 bases, in frame from the first base. In its sample, this clonotype was seen a few times. The clone's antigen remains unknown. Per-base qualities were not stored, and no clone one base away is much larger. Summary of the overall study and its limitations: Because the same donors could not be followed over many years, the conclusions relied on cross-sectional statistical analysis. Compared with coincidental sharing between unrelated individuals, out-of-frame TCR alpha sequences shared between twins showed an excess of sequences with low generation probability. Fewer insertions were carried by abundant cord blood beta clonotypes; a weaker similar trend was observed in young adult naive repertoires, while no such trend was observed in memory repertoires. Invariant T cells such as MAIT and iNKT could partly confound zero-insertion analyses, although diverse VJ usage argued against such confounding for most clonotypes. The excess sharing between twins in beta out-of-frame sequences was weaker because fewer shared sequences reduced the signal-to-noise ratio. Out-of-frame TCR alpha sharing in monozygotic twins was systematically underestimated by recombination models, whereas sharing between unrelated individuals was in agreement with the recombination models.

The library relied on 5' RACE. Sequencer: Illumina HiSeq 2000. A universal primer binding site was introduced by template switching, and a unique molecular identifier was present in the final cDNA, enabling accurate counting of TCR cDNA molecules. Specific primers in the conserved constant-segment region were used to synthesize first-strand cDNA for TCR alpha and beta chains. To control for contamination, every cDNA library carried two barcodes: a SMART-Mk sample barcode plus Illumina barcodes. TruSeq adapter sequences, together with Illumina sample barcodes, were added in two successive PCR steps. Sequencing of the TCR alpha and beta cDNA libraries was done on the Illumina HiSeq platform using custom primers. Regarding the original processing steps: MiGEC processed the raw reads to extract unique molecular identifiers, while MiXCR was used to determine the CDR3 positions. For each individual, recombination models were inferred using an EM algorithm with the repgenHMM and IGoR tools. The analysis of shared clonotypes was done with the tcR package in R, with sharing normalized by the product of cloneset sizes. To study raw recombination without the effects of thymic and clonal selection, out-of-frame nonproductive sequences were analyzed. TCRdb cleaned the public reads at Q25 with fastp, built clones with MiXCR and kept in-frame beta chains. Merged by CDR3 protein, the rows form single entries marked with the most common genes and DNA. The V and J calls, along with clone size, are taken from TCRdb and not from the paper's own processing. The sample has hundreds of thousands of distinct CDR3 sequences on record, approximately 18% of them singletons. Jointly, the top ten make up over 10% of the sample.

These sequences were also reported in another study, on T cells expressing NK-cell markers. From the second report: Several donors provided sorted CD3+CD56+NKG2C+, CD3+CD56+NKG2C- and CD3+CD56-NKG2C+ T-cell subsets, whose TCR beta-chain repertoires were profiled. Of the eight sequenced donors, seven were found to be HCMV-seropositive and one was found to be HCMV-seronegative. In several experiments an anti-gammadeltaTCR antibody was added to restrict sorting to alphabetaTCR-expressing T cells. In six donors, the dominant CD3+CD56+NKG2C+ clonotypes were found to rank among the top 10 CD8+ clonotypes and to make up about 1.0-7.5% of CD8+ T cells. Those dominant clonotypes were again the most abundant among CD3+CD56-NKG2C+ cells in a few donors, at roughly 25-65%. It remained unclear whether the expanded NKG2C-expressing T cell clones were specific for HCMV antigens. Randomly selected healthy volunteers, three men and five women, were used as the eight sequenced donors. A commercial ELISA kit detecting HCMV-specific IgG in serum was used to determine HCMV serostatus. Bulk peripheral blood T-cell repertoires were additionally sequenced from unsorted PBMC for over 5 donors. MIGEC handled demultiplexing of the reads and grouping by UMI, while MiTCR was used to assemble and quantify clonotypes. To remove erroneous sequences, TCR cDNA sequences were retained only when supported by two or more reads. Downstream repertoire analysis used the tcR package, and clonotypes were matched across fractions by CDR3 nucleotide sequence plus V segment. VDJmatch was used to annotate antigen specificity against VDJdb, with one amino acid substitution allowed in CDR3.

The source of this sequence is a woman aged 18-35 years in good health. Sequencing was carried out using PBMCs. The chain was built from TRBV12-3 or TRBV12-4 and TRBJ2-5; 7 nucleotides in the junction match TRBD1. The CDR3 has the sequence CASRPTGVGQETQYF. The DNA sequence is given as TGTGCCAGCAGGCCAACAGGGGTCGGCCAAGAGACCCAGTACTTC.